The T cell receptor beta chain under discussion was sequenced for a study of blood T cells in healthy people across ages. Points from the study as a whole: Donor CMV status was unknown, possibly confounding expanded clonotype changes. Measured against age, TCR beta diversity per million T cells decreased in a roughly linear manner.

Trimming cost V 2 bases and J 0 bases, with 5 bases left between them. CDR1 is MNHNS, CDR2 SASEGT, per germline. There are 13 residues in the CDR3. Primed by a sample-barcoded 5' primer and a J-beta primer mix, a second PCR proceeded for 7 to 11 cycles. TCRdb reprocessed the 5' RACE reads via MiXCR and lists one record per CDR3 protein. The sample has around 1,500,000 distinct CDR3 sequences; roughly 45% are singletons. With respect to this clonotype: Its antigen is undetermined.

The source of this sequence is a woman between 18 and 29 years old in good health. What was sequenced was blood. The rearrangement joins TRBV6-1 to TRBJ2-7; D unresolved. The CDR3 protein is CASSEHFSYEQYF. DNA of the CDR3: TGTGCCAGCAGTGAACACTTCTCCTACGAGCAGTACTTC.